The text below deals with one T cell receptor beta chain. The specificity of this receptor is unknown. Base qualities are not provided; no much larger clone lies one nucleotide away. V drops 0 bases and J drops 8 bases, leaving 10 bases in between. CDR1 and CDR2, looked up from the germline V gene, are KGHSH and LQKENI. Spanning cysteine to phenylalanine, the CDR3 consists of 13 amino acids. The read is trimmed to its CDR3 DNA, 39 bases read in frame from base 1. Libraries were made using the immunoSEQ multiplex PCR assay. The clones in this table, taken by TCRdb from immuneACCESS, are in-frame only. Not every clone is retained; where verified, under half of the shortfall comes from an unresolved V gene, and the cause of the rest is unknown. This sample lists around 200,000 clones; 90% to 95% were detected once. The top ten hold almost 1.5% of the sample. The sample originates from a study of control samples from healthy donors and cancer patients (dated by TCRdb to 2020 to 2021).

This TCR was recovered from a man aged 18 to 30 in good health. Sequencing used blood. Recombination joined TRBV18 with TRBJ1-2; the D gene remains uncertain. The CDR3 reads as follows: CASSPPRGKGYTF. The DNA sequence is TGTGCCAGCTCACCACCGCGCGGGAAAGGCTACACCTTC.